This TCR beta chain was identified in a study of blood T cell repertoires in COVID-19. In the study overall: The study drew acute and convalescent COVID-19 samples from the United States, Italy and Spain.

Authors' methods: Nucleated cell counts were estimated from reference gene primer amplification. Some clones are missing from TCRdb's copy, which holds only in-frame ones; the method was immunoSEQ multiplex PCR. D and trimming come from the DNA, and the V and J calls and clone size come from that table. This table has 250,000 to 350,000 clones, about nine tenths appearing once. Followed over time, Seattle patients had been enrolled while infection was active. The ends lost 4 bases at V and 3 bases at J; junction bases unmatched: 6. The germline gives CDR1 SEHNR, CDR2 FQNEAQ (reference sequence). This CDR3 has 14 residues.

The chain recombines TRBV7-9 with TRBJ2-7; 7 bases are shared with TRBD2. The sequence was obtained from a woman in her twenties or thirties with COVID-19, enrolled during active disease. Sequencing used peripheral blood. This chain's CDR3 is CASSYAGAGYEQYF. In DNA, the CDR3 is TGTGCCAGCAGCTACGCGGGAGCTGGCTACGAGCAGTACTTC.